This T cell receptor (beta chain) was recovered during a study of OX40 agonist ivuxolimab in advanced cancers. Some clones are missing from TCRdb's copy, which holds only in-frame ones; the method was immunoSEQ multiplex PCR. The table has tens of thousands of clones, about 83% seen once. Sampled blood was obtained at baseline, cycle 4 day 1, and cycle 7 day 1. The germline CDR1 and CDR2 sequences are SGDLS and YYNGEE. Trimming removed 4 bases from V and 10 bases from J, with 22 bases in between. The CDR3 is made up of 15 amino acids. The chain links TRBV9 to TRBJ2-3; perhaps TRBD2 as D (7 bases). The receptor was derived from an adult with an advanced solid tumor such as melanoma, head and neck, liver or kidney cancer. Sequences were derived from CD4+ or CD8+ T cells sorted from blood, sampled in a trial of the OX40 agonist ivuxolimab. Here the CDR3 DNA reads TGTGCCAGCAGCACTAGCGCCGAGGGGGATACCCCGCAGTATTTT. Translated, it gives CASSTSAEGDTPQYF.